This TCR beta chain was sequenced in a study of patients and donors after allogeneic stem cell transplantation. TCRdb processed the RT-PCR reads anew with MiXCR; each CDR3 protein has one entry. The sample carries some 880,000 distinct CDR3 sequences, approximately 19% recorded once. Germline V gene data show CDR1 as DFQATT and CDR2 as SNEGSKA (reference sequence). V was trimmed by 2 bases and J by 3 bases, leaving 23 bases between them. The CDR3 spans 18 residues. Sample: blood, either unsorted or a sorted T cell fraction (not recorded which). The source is a human donor who was either an allogeneic HSCT recipient or a stem cell or donor lymphocyte infusion donor (not recorded which). It is not recorded whose cells these are; they may come from a transplant donor. The chain links TRBV20-1 to TRBJ2-1, with D possibly called TRBD1 or TRBD2 (6 bases each). This chain's CDR3 is CSARPRGGRGPRYNEQFF. In nucleotides, the CDR3 is TGCAGTGCTAGACCCCGAGGGGGGCGGGGCCCGCGCTACAATGAGCAGTTCTTC.